This is a list of T cell receptor beta chains from one sample in a study of T cells in Graves' hyperthyroidism and ophthalmopathy. TCRdb re-called the multiplex PCR reads through MiXCR, storing one row per CDR3 protein. The top ten clones hold 11% of a sample with roughly 520,000 distinct CDR3 sequences, 24% of them seen once. Source material: blood. The receptors shown here come from a woman between 25 and 40 years old with Graves' ophthalmopathy. CDR3s include the opening cysteine and the closing phenylalanine or tryptophan. The D gene is left open where the match is weak. Size tells how often a clone was seen (once, few, many) or the class of an expanded clone, and some rows leave it out.

size: NA
D: NA
V: TRBV6-5
J: TRBJ1-3
DNA: TGTGCCAGCAGTTACAAGGGTGGTGCTGGAAACACCATATATTTT
CDR3: CASSYKGGAGNTIYF

size: few
D: NA
V: TRBV5-1
J: TRBJ2-7
DNA: TGCGCCAGCAGCCCTAGGGGAATCTACGAGCAGTACTTC
CDR3: CASSPRGIYEQYF

size: many
D: NA
V: TRBV6-5
J: TRBJ1-2
DNA: TGTGCCAGCAGTTATACGGGTGCCGGCTACACCTTC
CDR3: CASSYTGAGYTF

size: few
D: NA
V: TRBV7-8
J: TRBJ2-7
DNA: TGTGCCAGCAGCTTAGCGCGTCCGAGAGCGGCCGAGCAGTACTTC
CDR3: CASSLARPRAAEQYF

size: NA
D: NA
V: TRBV7-2
J: TRBJ1-5
DNA: TGTGCCAGCAGCGTGTCTTGGGGAGCCGATCAGCCCCAGCATTTT
CDR3: CASSVSWGADQPQHF

size: many
D: NA
V: TRBV29-1
J: TRBJ1-1
DNA: TGCAGCGTCACTCGGGACACTGAAGCTTTCTTT
CDR3: CSVTRDTEAFF

size: NA
D: NA
V: TRBV20-1
J: TRBJ2-7
DNA: TGCAGTGCTACCCCCCGGGTCTCCTACGAGCAGTACTTC
CDR3: CSATPRVSYEQYF

size: NA
D: NA
V: TRBV28
J: TRBJ2-6
DNA: TGTGCCAGCAGTTTATCCCAACAGGGTACTGGGGCCAACGTCCTGACTTTC
CDR3: CASSLSQQGTGANVLTF

size: many
D: NA
V: TRBV7-9
J: TRBJ2-7
DNA: TGTGCCAGCAGCCCCTTTGAGGGCCCCGAGCAGTACTTC
CDR3: CASSPFEGPEQYF

size: many
D: TRBD1
V: TRBV10-3
J: TRBJ1-1
DNA: TGTGCCATCAGTGAGGTACAGGGGACGACTGAAGCTTTCTTT
CDR3: CAISEVQGTTEAFF

size: NA
D: NA
V: TRBV7-9
J: TRBJ2-2
DNA: TGTGCCAGCAGCTTATTGATTAGCACCGGGGAGCTGTTTTTT
CDR3: CASSLLISTGELFF

size: NA
D: TRBD2
V: TRBV12-3/TRBV12-4
J: TRBJ2-7
DNA: TGTGCCAGCAGATCGAACAGCGGGGGGGCGACCTACGAGCAGTACTTC
CDR3: CASRSNSGGATYEQYF

size: many
D: NA
V: TRBV6-2/TRBV6-3
J: TRBJ1-3
DNA: TGTGCCAGCAGTTACGATGTCTCTGGAAACACCATATATTTT
CDR3: CASSYDVSGNTIYF

size: many
D: TRBD1
V: TRBV25-1
J: TRBJ1-1
DNA: TGTGCCAGCAATAAAGCCGGACAGGGCACTGAAGCTTTCTTT
CDR3: CASNKAGQGTEAFF

size: many
D: TRBD2
V: TRBV27
J: TRBJ2-7
DNA: TGTGCCAGCAGTCACATAGCGGGAGGGCCGAAGTACGAGCAGTACTTC
CDR3: CASSHIAGGPKYEQYF

size: few
D: TRBD1
V: TRBV7-6
J: TRBJ2-5
DNA: TGTGCCAGCAGCACCAGGGGGCAAGGAGAGACCCAGTACTTC
CDR3: CASSTRGQGETQYF

size: NA
D: TRBD1
V: TRBV4-1
J: TRBJ2-7
DNA: TGCGCCAGCAGCCAAACACAAGGGACAGTCCACGAGCAGTACTTC
CDR3: CASSQTQGTVHEQYF

size: few
D: NA
V: TRBV9
J: TRBJ2-2
DNA: TGTGCCAGCAGCGAGAGTACGTCCGGGGAGCTGTTTTTT
CDR3: CASSESTSGELFF

size: NA
D: TRBD1
V: TRBV6-1
J: TRBJ1-1
DNA: TGTGCCAGTCAACCATCCACAGGGGCGGTTGGCACTGAAGCTTTCTTT
CDR3: CASQPSTGAVGTEAFF

size: many
D: NA
V: TRBV6-5
J: TRBJ1-1
DNA: TGTGCCAGCAGTTACTTGGGCAGGGACACTGAAGCTTTCTTT
CDR3: CASSYLGRDTEAFF

size: NA
D: NA
V: TRBV11-1
J: TRBJ1-1
DNA: TGTGCCAGCAGCTTCCTCAACTCCCAAGAAGCTTTCTTT
CDR3: CASSFLNSQEAFF

size: many
D: NA
V: TRBV20-1
J: TRBJ2-2
DNA: TGCAGTGCTAGAGTTGAAGCGAACACCGGGGAGCTGTTTTTT
CDR3: CSARVEANTGELFF

size: many
D: TRBD1
V: TRBV6-5
J: TRBJ1-2
DNA: TGTGCCAGCAGTTATACCGGGACAGGGGCCAACTATGGCTACACCTTC
CDR3: CASSYTGTGANYGYTF

size: many
D: NA
V: TRBV20-1
J: TRBJ2-6
DNA: TGCAGTGCTATAGAAACCTCTGGGGCCAACGTCCTGACTTTC
CDR3: CSAIETSGANVLTF

size: NA
D: TRBD2
V: TRBV27
J: TRBJ2-2
DNA: TGTGCCAGCAGCCCGACCCCGGGACTAGCGTTAACCGGGGAGCTGTTTTTT
CDR3: CASSPTPGLALTGELFF

size: NA
D: NA
V: TRBV19
J: TRBJ1-1
DNA: TGTGCCAGTAGTATCCCCGGGATACCTGAAGCTTTCTTT
CDR3: CASSIPGIPEAFF

size: many
D: TRBD1
V: TRBV15
J: TRBJ2-5
DNA: TGTGCCACCAGCCCAAGACAGGGAGCGTGGGAGACCCAGTACTTC
CDR3: CATSPRQGAWETQYF

size: NA
D: NA
V: TRBV11-1
J: TRBJ1-2
DNA: TGTGCCAGCACAGCTTTCGGGAAGGAAGGGTTGTATGGCTACACCTTC
CDR3: CASTAFGKEGLYGYTF

size: NA
D: NA
V: TRBV9
J: TRBJ2-6
DNA: TGTGCCAGCAGTGGGGTAAATGGGGCCAACGTCCTGACTTTC
CDR3: CASSGVNGANVLTF

size: few
D: TRBD1
V: TRBV12-3/TRBV12-4
J: TRBJ2-7
DNA: TGTGCCAGCAGTCACCGACAGGGTATCTCCTACGAGCAGTACTTC
CDR3: CASSHRQGISYEQYF

size: NA
D: NA
V: TRBV12-3/TRBV12-4
J: TRBJ1-5
DNA: TGTGCCAGCAGTTTAGCGGGGATCTCGCAGCCCCAGCATTTT
CDR3: CASSLAGISQPQHF

size: many
D: NA
V: TRBV7-2
J: TRBJ1-1
DNA: TGTGCCAGCAGCTTCGAACGCGGGCGCACTGAAGCTTTCTTT
CDR3: CASSFERGRTEAFF

size: NA
D: NA
V: TRBV18
J: TRBJ2-5
DNA: TGTGCCAGCTCACCGAGACCAGAACAAGAGACCCAGTACTTC
CDR3: CASSPRPEQETQYF

size: NA
D: NA
V: TRBV29-1
J: TRBJ1-2
DNA: TGCAGCGTTGAGGGGACACACCAAATCTATGGCTACACCTTC
CDR3: CSVEGTHQIYGYTF

size: many
D: NA
V: TRBV5-1
J: TRBJ1-1
DNA: TGCGCCAGCAGCTTGGACGGAAAGAACACTGAAGCTTTCTTT
CDR3: CASSLDGKNTEAFF

size: NA
D: TRBD1
V: TRBV12-3/TRBV12-4
J: TRBJ2-7
DNA: TGTGCCAGCAGCAGAGGACAGGGGGTCTTCGAGCAGTACTTC
CDR3: CASSRGQGVFEQYF

size: NA
D: NA
V: TRBV6-5
J: TRBJ2-7
DNA: TGTGCCAGCAGTTACGGGGAAGAAGGCTACGAGCAGTACTTC
CDR3: CASSYGEEGYEQYF

size: NA
D: NA
V: TRBV12-3/TRBV12-4
J: TRBJ1-1
DNA: TGTGCCAGCAGTTTTGGACAGTTCACTGAAGCTTTCTTT
CDR3: CASSFGQFTEAFF

size: many
D: NA
V: TRBV12-3/TRBV12-4
J: TRBJ1-2
DNA: TGTGCCAGCAGCTTGGGGTTCTATGGCTACACCTTC
CDR3: CASSLGFYGYTF

size: many
D: TRBD2
V: TRBV2
J: TRBJ2-2
DNA: TGTGCCAGCACCGCGGGGGTAGCGGTGAACACCGGGGAGCTGTTTTTT
CDR3: CASTAGVAVNTGELFF

size: many
D: NA
V: TRBV6-5
J: TRBJ1-3
DNA: TGTGCCAGCAGTTACGACGGGTCAGCGTTGGGAAACACCATATATTTT
CDR3: CASSYDGSALGNTIYF

size: NA
D: NA
V: TRBV10-3
J: TRBJ1-2
DNA: TGTGCCATCAGTTTCCAAAAGGACAGTGGCTACACCTTC
CDR3: CAISFQKDSGYTF

size: many
D: NA
V: TRBV28
J: TRBJ1-2
DNA: TGTGCCAGCAGATCGGGGGGAAACTATGGCTACACCTTC
CDR3: CASRSGGNYGYTF

size: many
D: NA
V: TRBV7-8
J: TRBJ1-1
DNA: TGTGCCAGCAGCCCTTGGGAGCAGGGATTCACTGAAGCTTTCTTT
CDR3: CASSPWEQGFTEAFF

size: few
D: NA
V: TRBV9
J: TRBJ2-7
DNA: TGTGCCAGCAGCGTAGGGTGGGACACGATCTACGAGCAGTACTTC
CDR3: CASSVGWDTIYEQYF

size: many
D: TRBD2
V: TRBV6-5
J: TRBJ2-7
DNA: TGTGCCAGCAGTTACGCCTTTTCTAGCGGGAGCTCCTACGAGCAGTACTTC
CDR3: CASSYAFSSGSSYEQYF

size: few
D: NA
V: TRBV25-1
J: TRBJ2-3
DNA: TGTGCCAGCAGTGATGCGACAGGCACAGATACGCAGTATTTT
CDR3: CASSDATGTDTQYF

size: NA
D: NA
V: TRBV6-5
J: TRBJ2-5
DNA: TGTGCCAGCAGTTACCGGGCAGGGCGAGAGGAGACCCAGTACTTC
CDR3: CASSYRAGREETQYF

size: few
D: NA
V: TRBV5-1
J: TRBJ1-1
DNA: TGCGCCAGCAGCTGGGACTGGAACACTGAAGCTTTCTTT
CDR3: CASSWDWNTEAFF

size: few
D: NA
V: TRBV6-1
J: TRBJ1-6
DNA: TGTGCCAGCAGGGCCCGCGGGCATAATTCACCCCTCCACTTT
CDR3: CASRARGHNSPLHF

size: few
D: NA
V: TRBV20-1
J: TRBJ2-7
DNA: TGCAGTGCGGCTAGCGCCCTCGGTCAGCAGTACTTC
CDR3: CSAASALGQQYF